Detailed here is one T cell receptor beta chain. What antigen it recognizes has not been identified. No qualities accompany the bases; no much larger clone lies one base away. One collaborating source in Seattle enrolled patients while the patients were actively infected and followed the patients over time throughout the course of disease. Whole blood was collected in K2EDTA tubes by collaborating institutions according to the institutions' own protocols. Collaborator samples were shipped for TCRbeta analysis as frozen whole blood, isolated PBMCs, or DNA extracted from either sample type. The data were taken from a study of blood T cell repertoires in COVID-19 (dated by TCRdb to the early 2020s). Regarding the study in general: Samples from collaborators originated in the United States, Italy and Spain and spanned both the acute and convalescent phases of COVID-19. The prospective study material was composed of cDNA or gDNA derived from T cells, B-cell-depleted T cells, or PBMCs. Deeply sampled blood TCRbeta repertoires from subjects exposed to, actively infected with, or recovered from COVID-19 were included in the dataset. The repertoires were made available in a free public database intended to serve as a resource for research on the immune response to SARS-CoV-2. Samples came from the ongoing ImmuneRACE study (first 160 participants) plus 1,254 subjects from 6 global collaborators. Sample metadata almost always included a de-identified subject ID, COVID-19 status, age in years and sex. Where available, HLA class I and class II types were taken from metadata supplied by the sample provider and were not determined by assay-based typing. Summary of the overall study and its limitations: How much clinical and demographic metadata was included differed by source and by participant, and the metadata was provided uncurated.

Trimmed from V: 7 bases; trimmed from J: 6 bases; junction bases lacking a gene match: 11. From a lookup of the germline V gene (reference sequence), CDR1 and CDR2 are SEHNR and FQNEAQ. There are 16 amino acids in the CDR3, from cysteine to phenylalanine inclusive. Here the CDR3 DNA is all that survives: 48 bases in frame from base 1. TCRbeta CDR3 regions were amplified from genomic DNA by means of the immunoSEQ Assay, a bias-controlled multiplex PCR. Under the source paper's analysis protocol: Within the assay, amplification of reference gene primers was used to estimate how many nucleated cells each sample contained. Sequence reads were collapsed and filtered to measure the absolute abundance of every unique TCRbeta CDR3 rearrangement. For each sample, productive Simpson clonality was calculated as the square root of Simpson's diversity index across productive rearrangements. Entries here come from immuneACCESS through TCRdb and include only in-frame sequences with V and J called. Some clones fail to appear in such tables; in the studies checked, an unresolved V gene covers under half of the shortfall, and the cause of the remainder is unknown. V and J calls and clone size are as listed in that table; D and trimming were resolved from the DNA. A total of about 240,000 clones appear in this sample, around 90% of them only once. The top ten constitute around 0.83% of the sample.

The chain was built from TRBV7-9 and TRBJ1-4; 10 central nucleotides agree with TRBD1. Sequencing input: peripheral blood. The clonotype comes from a man between 25 and 39 years old with COVID-19, enrolled during active disease. The CDR3 corresponds to CASTDPTGTGDEKLFF. The DNA is TGTGCCAGCACCGATCCAACCGGGACAGGGGATGAAAAACTGTTTTTT.